Below, 24 T cell receptor beta chains from the same sample are listed, as sequenced in a study of memory CD4+ T cells and cytomegalovirus serostatus (dated by TCRdb to about 2019). Library prep was done by the immunoSEQ multiplex PCR assay. Held by TCRdb, this immuneACCESS table contains in-frame sequences only and omits some clones. Under half of the omission traces to an unresolved V gene where checked; the cause of the rest is unknown. For this sample the table gives 50,000 to 65,000 clones, of which about 80% were detected only once. More than 1.1% of the sample belongs to the ten largest clones. A FACSAria II was used to sort memory CD4+ T cells, defined as single viable CD3+CD4+CD8-CD45RO+ cells. The sample comprised memory CD4+ T cells from blood. The origin of the receptors is an adult in good health and CMV-seropositive.

As to this clone: Its ends do not fully match the called genes, so a read error is possible. The chain is built from TRBV7-7 and TRBJ2-1; no firm D call. The CDR3 has 16 residues. From germline, CDR1 is SSHAT and CDR2 FNYEAQ (reference sequence). Written as DNA, the CDR3 is TGTGCTAGCAGCCCGGCGGCCGCCCTTGGAATCAATGAGCAGTTCTTC. Translated, it gives CASSPAAALGINEQFF.

The V and J genes are TRBV11-1 and TRBJ2-5; possibly TRBD1 for D (5 bases). This CDR3 is 15 amino acids long. Trimming took off 5 bases at V and 2 bases at J, with 15 bases between the two ends. Germline V gives CDR1 SGHAT, CDR2 FQDESV (reference sequence). CDR3 sequence: CASSPRQRVQETQYF. The CDR3 bases are TGTGCCAGCAGCCCCCGACAGCGAGTTCAAGAGACCCAGTACTTC. Full variable domain (outside the CDR3, taken from reference TRBV11-1 and TRBJ2-5): EAEVAQSPRYKITEKSQAVAFWCDPISGHATLYWYRQILGQGPELLVQFQDESVVDDSQLPKDRFSAERLKGVDSTLKIQPAELGDSAMYLCASSPRQRVQETQYFGPGTRLLVL.

The V gene is TRBV12-5, the J gene TRBJ2-3; TRBD2 matches 8 bases. This CDR3 is built from 16 residues. Germline trimming cut 5 bases from V and 1 base from J; bases unmatched to any gene: 8. The germline V gene has CDR1 LGHNT and CDR2 FRNRAP. CDR3 nucleotides: TGTGCTAGTGGTCCTGGCGGGAGGACCGGCACAGATACGCAGTATTTT. The encoded protein is CASGPGGRTGTDTQYF.

This clone was counted once. The rearrangement links TRBV30 to TRBJ1-2, with D perhaps TRBD1 (5 bases). The CDR3 length is 13 residues. Trimming stripped 1 base from V and 6 bases from J, with 12 bases between. Germline CDR1 and CDR2: GTSNPN and SVGIG (reference sequence). CDR3 DNA: TGTGCCTGGAGTGCCGGGACCCAACATGGCTACACCTTC. Translation gives CAWSAGTQHGYTF.

The rearrangement joins TRBV11-2 to TRBJ2-3, with a tentative D call TRBD2 (7 bases). The CDR3 has 15 amino acids. Germline CDR1 reads SGHAT; CDR2 reads FQNNGV. The ends were cut back, 1 base at V and 5 bases at J, with 13 bases in the middle. The CDR3 DNA is TGTGCCAGCAGCTTAGGAGGGGGGGCGGGAGATACGCAGTATTTT. This translates into CASSLGGGAGDTQYF.

This clone was recorded once. The chain has TRBV7-6 and TRBJ2-1, with TRBD2 matching over 9 bases. The length of the CDR3 is 14 residues. In germline, CDR1 is SGHVS, CDR2 FNYEAQ. V gave up 0 bases and J gave up 6 bases; unmatched junction bases: 0. In DNA, the CDR3 is TGTGCCAGCAGCTTAGCTAGCGGGAGCAATGAGCAGTTCTTC. Translation: CASSLASGSNEQFF.

The chain couples TRBV9 to TRBJ2-1, with 8 bases lining up with TRBD2. The CDR3 totals 15 residues. V shed 0 bases and J 9 bases; nucleotides not matched to a gene: 8. The germline V gene encodes CDR1 SGDLS and CDR2 YYNGEE. For the CDR3, the DNA is TGTGCCAGCAGCGTAGTAGCGGGACCCTCAGTTGAGCAGTTCTTC. Residues: CASSVVAGPSVEQFF.

The chain has TRBV10-2 and TRBJ1-1, with D possibly matching TRBD1 (6 bases). The V and J ends lost 8 bases and 11 bases respectively, with 15 bases between them. Germline CDR1 and CDR2: WSHSY and SAAADI. This CDR3 comprises 11 residues. The CDR3 is CASLGGHKAFF. The CDR3 DNA reads TGCGCCAGCCTGGGGGGGCATAAGGCTTTCTTT.

J is TRBJ2-1 and V is TRBV5-1; unclear D gene. The CDR3 loop spans 13 amino acids. The germline CDR1 and CDR2 sequences are SGHRS and YFSETQ. Deletions cut 0 bases from V and 10 bases from J, with 11 bases between. CDR3 region: CASSLVSGREQFF. The CDR3, as DNA: TGCGCCAGCAGCTTGGTTTCCGGACGCGAGCAGTTCTTC. The entire variable domain, with the rest obtained from reference TRBV5-1 and TRBJ2-1, is as follows: KAGVTQTPRYLIKTRGQQVTLSCSPISGHRSVSWYQQTPGQGLQFLFEYFSETQRNKGNFPGRFSGRQFSNSRSEMNVSTLELGDSALYLCASSLVSGREQFFGPGTRLTVL.

V gene TRBV7-2 combines with J gene TRBJ1-5, with TRBD1 as a possible D gene (5 bases). Trimming left V 8 bases short and J 6 bases short, with 14 bases between. The germline V gene encodes CDR1 SGHTA and CDR2 FQGNSA. The CDR3 loop spans 13 amino acids. The DNA of the CDR3 is TGTGCCAGCGGAGGGGCGTCTGGTCAGCCCCAGCATTTT. Protein sequence: CASGGASGQPQHF.

The genes are TRBV5-1 and TRBJ1-6; D gene unclear. Trimming shortened V by 4 bases and J by 7 bases, and 9 bases separated the two germline ends. This CDR3 comprises 13 residues. Germline V gene sequence: CDR1 SGHRS, CDR2 YFSETQ. In DNA form, the CDR3 reads TGCGCCAGCAGCCCCGGGTTGAATTCACCCCTCCACTTT. This encodes CASSPGLNSPLHF.

The chain carries TRBV5-1 and TRBJ2-3, with 8 nucleotides matching TRBD2. Germline V lookup: CDR1 SGHRS, CDR2 YFSETQ. The length of the CDR3 is 18 residues. The V segment lost 0 bases and the J segment 2 bases; nucleotides outside the gene matches: 11. CDR3 protein: CASSLDRYGAGVTDTQYF. The CDR3 coding sequence is TGCGCCAGCAGCTTGGACCGATACGGAGCGGGGGTCACAGATACGCAGTATTTT.

Only a few counts were recorded for this clone. V gene TRBV4-2 combines with J gene TRBJ2-5, with TRBD2 matching 12 bases. The CDR3 is 17 amino acids. From germline, CDR1 is LGHNA and CDR2 YNFKEQ. The V segment lost 0 bases and the J segment 4 bases; nucleotides outside the gene matches: 6. As DNA, the CDR3 is TGTGCCAGCAGCCAAGACCCTAGCGGGGGGGGTCTAGAGACCCAGTACTTC. The encoded protein is CASSQDPSGGGLETQYF.

The rearrangement joins TRBV2 to TRBJ2-2, with D perhaps matching TRBD1 (6 bases). V lost 11 bases, J lost 4 bases, and 17 bases lay in between. The CDR3 has 14 residues. CDR1 SNHLY and CDR2 FYNNEI come from the germline V gene. CDR3 DNA sequence: TGTGCCTGGGTGGGGGCCTCACTCACCGGGGAGCTGTTTTTT. Translated, it gives CAWVGASLTGELFF.

The chain is built from TRBV4-2 and TRBJ1-1, with unresolved D. Deletions cut 0 bases from V and 8 bases from J, with 7 bases between. The germline V gene has CDR1 LGHNA and CDR2 YNFKEQ. The CDR3 runs to 12 residues. This CDR3 reads CASSQDRREAFF. In DNA form, the CDR3 reads TGTGCCAGCAGCCAAGATCGGAGAGAAGCTTTCTTT.

The V and J genes are TRBV11-1 and TRBJ2-7; the D gene could be TRBD1 or TRBD2 (5 bases each). The CDR3 runs to 14 residues. The V end lost 5 bases, the J end lost 0 bases, and 11 bases lay between the germline ends. Per the germline V gene, CDR1 is SGHAT and CDR2 is FQDESV (reference sequence). The CDR3 coding sequence is TGTGCCAGCAGCCCCGGGACGGGCTCCTACGAGCAGTACTTC. Protein sequence: CASSPGTGSYEQYF.

The J gene is TRBJ2-5, the V gene TRBV10-3; D is unresolved. Germline V lookup: CDR1 ENHRY, CDR2 SYGVKD. The V gene lost 2 bases and the J gene lost 4 bases, with 5 bases spanning the gap. The CDR3 spans 12 residues. For the CDR3, the DNA is TGTGCCATCAGTGAGAATAGAGAGACCCAGTACTTC. Translated, it gives CAISENRETQYF.

This rearrangement joins TRBV25-1 to TRBJ2-3, with 10 bases that match TRBD1. The CDR3 spans 14 residues. After removal of 6 bases from V and 3 bases from J, the junction contained 3 bases not matched to a gene. Germline V gene data show CDR1 as MGHDK and CDR2 as SYGVNS. In nucleotides, the CDR3 is TGTGCCAGCAGCCGGGACAGGGGAACAGATACGCAGTATTTT. Translation: CASSRDRGTDTQYF.

The V call is TRBV30, the J call TRBJ1-1, with D unclear. The CDR3 totals 13 residues. Trimming took 3 bases from V and 4 from J, leaving 12 bases between them. CDR1 is GTSNPN and CDR2 is SVGIG in the germline V gene (reference sequence). CDR3 amino acids: CAWSADSTTEAFF. The DNA of the CDR3 is TGTGCCTGGAGCGCGGACTCTACCACTGAAGCTTTCTTT.

The chain employs TRBV20-1 and TRBJ2-1; D unresolved. The V and J ends lost 5 bases and 10 bases respectively, with 12 bases between them. The CDR3 is 11 amino acids. Per the germline V gene, CDR1 is DFQATT and CDR2 is SNEGSKA (reference sequence). CDR3 sequence (DNA): TGCAGTGCTCTTTCCGTGCCCGAGCAGTTCTTC. It translates to CSALSVPEQFF.

The rearrangement joins TRBV5-1 to TRBJ2-3; D might be TRBD1 or TRBD2, each matching 5 bases. The germline V and J ends were trimmed by 1 base and 2 bases, with 11 bases remaining between them. Germline CDR1 and CDR2: SGHRS and YFSETQ. The CDR3 sequence is 15 residues long. CDR3 nucleotides: TGCGCCAGCAGCTTGAGAGGGGCGACCACAGATACGCAGTATTTT. Translating it yields CASSLRGATTDTQYF.

V and J are TRBV9 and TRBJ2-7; D ambiguous. The CDR3 sequence is 13 residues long. V lost 0 bases to trimming and J lost 6 bases, with 10 bases between them. Germline V gene sequence: CDR1 SGDLS, CDR2 YYNGEE. The CDR3 coding sequence is TGTGCCAGCAGCGTAGGGTCTTGGACCGAGCAGTACTTC. It translates to CASSVGSWTEQYF.

This clone was counted a single time. The chain links TRBV7-2 to TRBJ2-7, with 9 bases matching TRBD2. This CDR3 has 16 amino acids. V lost 0 bases, J lost 4 bases, and 7 bases stayed unmatched. Germline V gene sequence: CDR1 SGHTA, CDR2 FQGNSA. The CDR3 nucleotides read TGTGCCAGCAGCTTAGCGCTTAGCGGGAGTAGGTACGAGCAGTACTTC. Its protein is CASSLALSGSRYEQYF.

V usage is TRBV6-1 and J usage is TRBJ1-6; tentatively, D is TRBD1 (6 bases). V was shortened by 8 bases and J by 6 bases, with 14 bases between the two germline ends. The CDR3 runs 14 residues. The V gene's germline CDR1 is MNHNS and CDR2 SASEGT. CDR3 sequence (DNA): TGTGCCAGCCTGACCGGGACAACTAATTCACCCCTCCACTTT. It specifies CASLTGTTNSPLHF.